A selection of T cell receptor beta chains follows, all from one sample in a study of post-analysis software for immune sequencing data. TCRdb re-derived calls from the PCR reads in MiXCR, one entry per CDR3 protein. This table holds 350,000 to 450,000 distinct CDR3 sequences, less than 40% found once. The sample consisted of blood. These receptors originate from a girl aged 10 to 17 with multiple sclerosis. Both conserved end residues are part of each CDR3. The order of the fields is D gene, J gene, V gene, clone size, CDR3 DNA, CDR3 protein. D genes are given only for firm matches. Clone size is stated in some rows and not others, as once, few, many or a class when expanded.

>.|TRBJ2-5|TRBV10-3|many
TGTGCCATCAGTGAGTCGGGGGAGACCCAGTACTTC
CAISESGETQYF
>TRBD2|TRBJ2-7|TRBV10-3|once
TGTGCCATCAGTGGGCTGGGAGCGGGGGTGAACGAGCAGTACTTC
CAISGLGAGVNEQYF
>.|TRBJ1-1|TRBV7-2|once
TGTGCCAGCAGCCCGCCTGATTCGAACACTGAAGCTTTCTTT
CASSPPDSNTEAFF
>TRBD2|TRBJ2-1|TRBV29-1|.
TGCAGCGTGGGGGGACTAGCGGGGCACAATGAGCAGTTCTTC
CSVGGLAGHNEQFF
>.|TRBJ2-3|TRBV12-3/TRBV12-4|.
TGCGCCAGCAGTTTTACTCTCACAGATACGCAGTATTTT
CASSFTLTDTQYF
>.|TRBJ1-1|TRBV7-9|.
TGTGCCAGCAGCCCCCAAACACCCGAAGCTTTCTTT
CASSPQTPEAFF
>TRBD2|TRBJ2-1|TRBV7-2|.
TGTGCCAGCAGCCAGCGGGGGCTAAAAGGCGATGAGCAGTTCTTC
CASSQRGLKGDEQFF
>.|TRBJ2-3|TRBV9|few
TGTGCCAGCAGCGTAGAAGCTGAGGGGGTTGATACGCAGTATTTT
CASSVEAEGVDTQYF
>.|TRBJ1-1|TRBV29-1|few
TGCAGCGGAAATTCCCAGGGGAACACTGAAGCTTTCTTT
CSGNSQGNTEAFF
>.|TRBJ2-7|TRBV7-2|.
TGTGCCAGCAGCTTAGGTGGGGAGCGAGGCTCCTACGAGCAGTACTTC
CASSLGGERGSYEQYF
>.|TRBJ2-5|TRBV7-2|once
TGTGCCAGCAGCTTTCCCGGTTTGAGGGGGGAGTACCAAGAGACCCAGTACTTC
CASSFPGLRGEYQETQYF
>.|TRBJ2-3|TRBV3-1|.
TGTGCCGGCAGCCAAGATCAAGACTTCACAGATACGCAGTATTTT
CAGSQDQDFTDTQYF
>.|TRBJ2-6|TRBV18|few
TGTGCCAGCTCACCACCGTTCAGAGCGGGGGCCAACGTCCTGACTTTC
CASSPPFRAGANVLTF
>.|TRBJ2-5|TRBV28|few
TGTGCCAGCAGTCTACAGGGCTTTCAAGAGACCCAGTACTTC
CASSLQGFQETQYF
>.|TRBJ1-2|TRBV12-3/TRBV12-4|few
TGTGCCAGCAGTGGACAGCCCTATGGCTACACCTTC
CASSGQPYGYTF
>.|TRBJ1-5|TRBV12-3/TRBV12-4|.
TGTGCCAGCAGTTTATGGGGAACAGATCAGCCCCAGCATTTT
CASSLWGTDQPQHF
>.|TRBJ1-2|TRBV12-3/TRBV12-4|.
TGTGCCAGCAGATCAGGAATTAACTATGGCTACACCTTC
CASRSGINYGYTF
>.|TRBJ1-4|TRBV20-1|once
TGCAGTGCTAGCCCCACAGGGAGGGTAACTAATGAAAAACTGTTTTTT
CSASPTGRVTNEKLFF
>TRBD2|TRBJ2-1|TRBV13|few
TGTGCCAGCAGCTCCAGGGCGGGGGGACACAATGAGCAGTTCTTC
CASSSRAGGHNEQFF
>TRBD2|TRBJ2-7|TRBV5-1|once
TGCGCCAGCAGCTTGGAGGGTAGCGGGCCCAACGAGCAGTACTTC
CASSLEGSGPNEQYF
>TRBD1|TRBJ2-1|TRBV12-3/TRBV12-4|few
TGTGCCACCCAGGGGGGGACAGGGAAAGTCAATGAGCAGTTCTTC
CATQGGTGKVNEQFF
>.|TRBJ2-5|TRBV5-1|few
TGCGCCAGCAACATACAGGGCGGAGAGACCCAGTACTTC
CASNIQGGETQYF
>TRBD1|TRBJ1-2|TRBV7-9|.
TGTGCCAGCACCGGTACCGGGACAGAAACTAACTATGGCTACACCTTC
CASTGTGTETNYGYTF
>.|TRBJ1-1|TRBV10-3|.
TGTGCCATCAGCCTCCAGGGGTGGTCGACTGAAGCTTTCTTT
CAISLQGWSTEAFF
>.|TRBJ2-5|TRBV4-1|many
TGCGCCAGCAGCCTCCGGCCAGGGGCTGATGAGCAGTACTTC
CASSLRPGADEQYF
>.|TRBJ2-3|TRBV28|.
TGTGCCAGCAGGGTCAGGGGAACAGATACGCAGTATTTT
CASRVRGTDTQYF
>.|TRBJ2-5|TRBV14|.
TGTGCCAGCAGCCAATATAGCCCAGAGACCCAGTACTTC
CASSQYSPETQYF
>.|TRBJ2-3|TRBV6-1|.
TGTGCCACCTTCCGCTGGGGAAGTCGGACAGATACGCAGTATTTT
CATFRWGSRTDTQYF
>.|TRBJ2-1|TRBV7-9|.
TGTGCCAGCAGCTTAGGCAGAACGGGGCTCAATGAGCAGTTCTTC
CASSLGRTGLNEQFF
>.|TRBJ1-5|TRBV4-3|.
TGCGCCAGCAGCCAAGACAGACTACTAAATCAGCCCCAGCATTTT
CASSQDRLLNQPQHF
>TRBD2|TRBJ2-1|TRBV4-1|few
TGCGCCAGCAGTTTTAGCGGGGGCAACAATGAGCAGTTCTTC
CASSFSGGNNEQFF
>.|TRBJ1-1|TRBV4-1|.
TGCGCCAGCAGCCCAACGGGACGGAAGAACACTGAAGCTTTCTTT
CASSPTGRKNTEAFF
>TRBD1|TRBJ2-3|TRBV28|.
TGTGCCAGCAGTAGTTGGGGACAGAACACAGATACGCAGTATTTT
CASSSWGQNTDTQYF
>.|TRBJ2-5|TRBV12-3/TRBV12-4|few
TGTGCCAGCAGTTTCGGTCAGGTAGAGACCCAGTACTTC
CASSFGQVETQYF
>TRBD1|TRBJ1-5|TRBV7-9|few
TGTGCCAGCAGCTTCTCGACAGGGTCCAATCAGCCCCAGCATTTT
CASSFSTGSNQPQHF